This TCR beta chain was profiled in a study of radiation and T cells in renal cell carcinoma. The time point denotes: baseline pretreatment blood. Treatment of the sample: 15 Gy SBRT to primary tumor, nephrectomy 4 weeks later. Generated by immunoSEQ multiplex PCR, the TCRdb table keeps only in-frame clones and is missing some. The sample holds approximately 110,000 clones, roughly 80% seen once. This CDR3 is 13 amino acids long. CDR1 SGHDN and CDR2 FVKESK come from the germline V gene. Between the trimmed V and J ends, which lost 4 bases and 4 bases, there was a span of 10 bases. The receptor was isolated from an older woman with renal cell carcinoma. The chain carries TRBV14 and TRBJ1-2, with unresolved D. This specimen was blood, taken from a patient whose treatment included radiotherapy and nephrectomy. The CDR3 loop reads CASSRQLSYGYTF. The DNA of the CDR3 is TGTGCCAGCAGCCGCCAACTAAGCTATGGCTACACCTTC.